The 2 T cell receptor beta chains below were found in one sample sequenced in a study of identical twins. TCRdb redid the calling of the 5' RACE reads with MiXCR, one entry per CDR3 protein. The sample shows about 520,000 distinct CDR3 sequences, under 25% of them seen only once. The same specimen was also included in a second study, on T cells expressing NK-cell markers.

The sequenced sample consisted of CD4+ T cells sorted from blood. The receptors were sampled from a woman aged 18-29 years in good health.

This clonotype was picked up a small number of times. The V and J genes are TRBV5-1 and TRBJ2-3; D may correspond to TRBD1 or TRBD2 (5 bases each). Germline CDR1 SGHRS, CDR2 YFSETQ. The germline V and J ends were trimmed by 3 bases and 4 bases, with 15 bases remaining between them. CDR3 length: 15 amino acids. CDR3 sequence: CASSWGATRADTQYF. The DNA for the CDR3 is TGCGCCAGCAGCTGGGGCGCGACGAGGGCAGATACGCAGTATTTT.

Notes on this clonotype: At one boundary the junction diverges from the germline segment, which might be a read error. The rearrangement uses TRBV24-1 and TRBJ2-1; D not certain. The germline gives CDR1 KGHDR, CDR2 SFDVKD. The length of the CDR3 is 13 residues. The CDR3 DNA is TGTGCCATCAGTGATTTGCACAGCAATGAGCAGTTCTTC. Its translation: CAISDLHSNEQFF.